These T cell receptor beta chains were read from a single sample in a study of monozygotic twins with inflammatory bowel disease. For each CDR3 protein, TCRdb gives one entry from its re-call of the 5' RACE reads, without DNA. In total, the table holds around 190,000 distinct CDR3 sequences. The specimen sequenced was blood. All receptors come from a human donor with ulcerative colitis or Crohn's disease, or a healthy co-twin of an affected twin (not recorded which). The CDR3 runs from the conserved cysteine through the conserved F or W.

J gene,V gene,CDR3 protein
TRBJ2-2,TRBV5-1,CASSIREVGSPGELFF
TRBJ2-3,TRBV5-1,CASSLDPPGLHTDTQYF
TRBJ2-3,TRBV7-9,CASLSPGGTDTQYF
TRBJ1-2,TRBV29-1,CSVGVKGTGGYTF
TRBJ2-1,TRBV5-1,CASTISEGRAEQFF
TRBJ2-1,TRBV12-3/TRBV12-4,CASSYLPYIDEQFF
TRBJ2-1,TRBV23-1,CASRLHRGCRIDEQFF
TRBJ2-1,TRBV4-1,CASSQDVAVRSYNEQFF
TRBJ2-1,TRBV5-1,CASSMGLAAYNEQFF
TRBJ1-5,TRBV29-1,CSVSSWGQPQHF
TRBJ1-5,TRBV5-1,CASSFEGGNQPQHF
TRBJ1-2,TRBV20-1,CSASFRVGSGYTF
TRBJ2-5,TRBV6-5,CASKRLGGETQYF
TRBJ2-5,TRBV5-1,CASSLAMGAIGQGIETQYF
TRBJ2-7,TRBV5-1,CASSDSLSYEQYF
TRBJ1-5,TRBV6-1,CASRGERNQPQHF
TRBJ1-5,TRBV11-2,CASSLDPAGARHF
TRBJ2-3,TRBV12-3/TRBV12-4,CASRKRTDTQYF
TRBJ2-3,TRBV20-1,CSARGSGGTTDTQYF
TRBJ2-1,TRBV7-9,CASGALYNEQFF
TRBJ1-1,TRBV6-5,CASTLQGNTEAFF
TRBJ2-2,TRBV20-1,CSARDLGEGDTGELFF
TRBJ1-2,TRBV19,CASSSGTGVSANYGYTF
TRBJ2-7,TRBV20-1,CSARVAGYYEQYF
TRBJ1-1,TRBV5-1,CASSYRDMNTEAFF
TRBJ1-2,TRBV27,CASSLGGTRAYNYGYTF
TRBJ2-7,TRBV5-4,CASSLESGPYEQYF
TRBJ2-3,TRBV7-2,CASSRYNREVGTDTQYF
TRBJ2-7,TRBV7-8,CASSLGVIRVTGTPYEQYF
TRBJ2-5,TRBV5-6,CASSLAVQETQYF
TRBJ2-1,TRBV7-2,CASRRTGRSYNEQFF